A selection of T cell receptor beta chains follows, all from one sample in a study of breast tumors, draining lymph nodes, adjacent tissues. TCRdb re-called the multiplex PCR reads with MiXCR, one entry per CDR3 protein. The sample lists tens of thousands of distinct CDR3 sequences; approximately 54% were seen once. The material sequenced was breast tumor tissue. Source of these receptors: a female donor with breast cancer. Some clones in this sample may be carry-over from other donors' samples. Both conserved end residues are part of each CDR3. The order of the fields is D gene, clone size, V gene, J gene, CDR3 protein, CDR3 DNA. The D gene is left open where the match is weak. Size values are once, few and many counts, or a class for expanded clones, and some rows have none.

d_call: -
clone_size: -
v_call: TRBV7-2
j_call: TRBJ2-7
cdr3_aa: CASSLDGSYEQYF
cdr3_nt: TGTGCCAGCAGCTTGGACGGGAGTTACGAGCAGTACTTC

d_call: -
clone_size: few
v_call: TRBV7-6
j_call: TRBJ2-3
cdr3_aa: CASTARASSTDTQYF
cdr3_nt: TGTGCCAGCACCGCACGGGCCTCTAGCACAGATACGCAGTATTTT

d_call: -
clone_size: -
v_call: TRBV7-3
j_call: TRBJ2-2
cdr3_aa: CASSLQGTGGLFF
cdr3_nt: TGTGCCAGCAGCCTGCAGGGCACCGGGGGGCTGTTCTTT

d_call: TRBD2
clone_size: many
v_call: TRBV6-1
j_call: TRBJ2-1
cdr3_aa: CASILAGAPNEQFF
cdr3_nt: TGTGCCAGCATTCTAGCGGGGGCCCCCAATGAGCAGTTCTTC

d_call: -
clone_size: -
v_call: TRBV6-1
j_call: TRBJ1-1
cdr3_aa: CASQVVRDEAFF
cdr3_nt: TGTGCCAGCCAGGTGGTGCGGGATGAAGCTTTCTTT

d_call: TRBD2
clone_size: once
v_call: TRBV20-1
j_call: TRBJ2-3
cdr3_aa: CSALSGGAGDTQYF
cdr3_nt: TGCAGTGCCCTTAGCGGGGGGGCGGGGGATACGCAGTATTTT

d_call: TRBD2
clone_size: many
v_call: TRBV6-2/TRBV6-3
j_call: TRBJ2-7
cdr3_aa: CASSLPGGGSDEQYF
cdr3_nt: TGTGCCAGCAGCCTCCCGGGGGGAGGAAGCGACGAGCAGTACTTC

d_call: -
clone_size: -
v_call: TRBV20-1
j_call: TRBJ1-5
cdr3_aa: CSARQGNSNQPQHF
cdr3_nt: TGCAGTGCTAGACAGGGGAATAGCAATCAGCCCCAGCATTTT

d_call: -
clone_size: -
v_call: TRBV6-6
j_call: TRBJ1-2
cdr3_aa: CASSRETNYGYTF
cdr3_nt: TGTGCCAGCAGTAGGGAGACTAACTATGGCTACACCTTC

d_call: -
clone_size: once
v_call: TRBV28
j_call: TRBJ2-6
cdr3_aa: CASSPSRTF
cdr3_nt: TGTGCCAGCAGCCCGAGCCGGACTTTC

d_call: TRBD2
clone_size: few
v_call: TRBV29-1
j_call: TRBJ2-3
cdr3_aa: CSVEGLAGAQGTDTQYF
cdr3_nt: TGCAGCGTTGAGGGACTAGCGGGGGCGCAGGGCACAGATACGCAGTATTTT